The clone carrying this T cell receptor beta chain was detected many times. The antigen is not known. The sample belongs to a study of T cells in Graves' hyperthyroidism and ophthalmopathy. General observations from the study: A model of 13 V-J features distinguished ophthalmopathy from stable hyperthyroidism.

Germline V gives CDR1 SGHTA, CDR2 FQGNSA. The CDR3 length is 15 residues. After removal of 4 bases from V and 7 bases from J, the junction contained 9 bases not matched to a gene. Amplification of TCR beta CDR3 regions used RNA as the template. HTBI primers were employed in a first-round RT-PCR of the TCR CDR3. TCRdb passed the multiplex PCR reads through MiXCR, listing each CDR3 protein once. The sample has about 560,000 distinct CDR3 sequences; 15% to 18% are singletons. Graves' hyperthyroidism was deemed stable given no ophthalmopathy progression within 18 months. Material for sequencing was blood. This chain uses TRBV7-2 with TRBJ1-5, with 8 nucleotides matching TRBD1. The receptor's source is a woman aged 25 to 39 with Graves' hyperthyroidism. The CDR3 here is CASSSDRESFQPQHF. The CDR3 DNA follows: TGTGCCAGCAGCTCGGACAGGGAATCCTTCCAGCCCCAGCATTTT.